A single sample gave rise to the 8 T cell receptor beta chains below, sequenced in a study of T cells in Graves' hyperthyroidism and ophthalmopathy. TCR beta CDR3 regions were amplified from RNA. Primed by the HTBI set, a first-round RT-PCR was run on the TCR CDR3. TCRdb ran MiXCR on the multiplex PCR reads and lists one entry per CDR3 protein. This table holds some 180,000 distinct CDR3 sequences, 17% found once. The sequenced sample was blood. These receptors were obtained from a woman aged 45-65 years with Graves' hyperthyroidism.

The table lists this clonotype with a few counts. A much larger clone is a single base away; this may be a read error. The J gene is TRBJ1-1, the V gene TRBV4-2; TRBD1 matches 11 bases. The CDR3 is 14 residues long. The V segment lost 1 base and the J segment 6 bases; nucleotides outside the gene matches: 1. Germline CDR1 reads LGHNA; CDR2 reads YNFKEQ. The CDR3 DNA is TGTGCCAGCAGCCAAGGGACAGGGGGCCCTGAAGCTTTCTTT. It translates to CASSQGTGGPEAFF.

This clonotype was detected only a few times. V is TRBV5-1 and J is TRBJ2-2; 7 nucleotides agree with TRBD2. The germline gives CDR1 SGHRS, CDR2 YFSETQ. This CDR3 spans 17 amino acids. The J segment lost 3 bases and the V segment lost 0 bases, leaving 8 bases of the junction unmatched. The CDR3: CASSLGIGGSYTGELFF. CDR3 sequence (DNA): TGCGCCAGCAGCTTGGGCATTGGCGGGAGTTACACCGGGGAGCTGTTTTTT.

The rearrangement uses TRBV4-1 and TRBJ1-1; D is perhaps TRBD1 (5 bases). The length of the CDR3 is 14 residues. With 3 bases removed from V and 7 bases from J, the gap between germline ends came to 15 bases. CDR1 is MGHRA and CDR2 is YSYEKL in the germline V gene. The CDR3, as DNA: TGCGCCAGCAGCCAGAGGGGCACAGTTATTGAAGCTTTCTTT. Translation: CASSQRGTVIEAFF.

This clonotype was detected ten times or more. CDR3: CASRPTSGWYNEQFF. In DNA, the CDR3 is TGTGCCAGCAGGCCAACTAGCGGGTGGTACAATGAGCAGTTCTTC. The V gene is TRBV7-2, the J gene TRBJ2-1, with 9 bases that match TRBD2. The CDR3 runs to 15 residues. V lost 6 bases, J lost 4 bases, and 7 bases stayed unmatched. Germline values: CDR1 SGHTA, CDR2 FQGNSA.

The V and J genes are TRBV4-2 and TRBJ2-7; TRBD1 agrees at 9 bases. Germline CDR1 LGHNA, CDR2 YNFKEQ. The J segment lost 5 bases and the V segment lost 0 bases, leaving 8 bases of the junction unmatched. CDR3 length: 16 residues. CDR3 protein: CASSQDEGTGFHEQYF. CDR3 in DNA: TGTGCCAGCAGCCAAGATGAGGGGACAGGGTTCCACGAGCAGTACTTC.

The V gene is TRBV10-2, the J gene TRBJ1-1; D ambiguous. The CDR3 contains 12 residues. V was clipped by 4 bases and J by 8 bases, with 11 bases between them. The germline gives CDR1 WSHSY, CDR2 SAAADI. The CDR3 protein is CASSAPSSEAFF. The CDR3 DNA is TGCGCCAGCAGTGCTCCTAGCTCCGAAGCTTTCTTT.

Only a few counts were recorded for this clonotype. The chain couples TRBV20-1 to TRBJ2-7; D remains unclear. V lost 3 bases to trimming and J lost 0 bases, with 9 bases between them. This CDR3 has 13 amino acids. CDR1 and CDR2 (germline): DFQATT, SNEGSKA (reference sequence). CDR3 DNA: TGCAGTGCTAGGTCAGTGAGCTCCTACGAGCAGTACTTC. Encoded protein: CSARSVSSYEQYF.

The sample holds many counts of this clonotype. The J gene is TRBJ2-7, the V gene TRBV6-6; D is perhaps TRBD2 (5 bases). The CDR3 sequence is 15 residues long. Trimming stripped 0 bases from V and 5 bases from J, with 14 bases between. Germline CDR1 MNHNY, CDR2 SVGAGI (reference sequence). CDR3 sequence reads: CASSYSGRGSDEQYF. In DNA, the CDR3 is TGTGCCAGCAGTTACTCTGGCAGAGGGAGCGACGAGCAGTACTTC.